At least ten counts were recorded for the clone carrying this T cell receptor beta chain. The target antigen is unknown. This specimen comes from a study of CD8 T cells in ankylosing spondylitis. Molecular-barcoded quantitative 5'-RACE produced these TCR beta libraries. TCRdb reprocessed the 5' RACE reads with MiXCR, giving one entry per CDR3 protein. Counted here are some 85,000 distinct CDR3 sequences, more than 8.5% occurring once; the ten biggest clones make up more than 30%. The germline V gene has CDR1 PRHDT and CDR2 FYEKMQ (reference sequence). This CDR3 has 14 residues. V shed 3 bases, J shed 6 bases, and the junction held 6 bases outside the gene matches. Regarding the study as a whole: As reported, disease-linked clones showed significant enrichment in matched ankylosing spondylitis synovial fluid. A motif of seven or eight highly homologous TCR beta variants was seen as apparently characteristic of ankylosing spondylitis blood. Relatively scarce in peripheral blood, disease-linked clones were CD8+. A subset of motif variants has previously been described in the synovial fluid and blood of reactive arthritis.

The source material was blood, either unsorted or a sorted T cell fraction (not recorded which). The sequence was obtained from a male donor with ankylosing spondylitis. The chain employs TRBV13 and TRBJ2-7, with TRBD1 identical over 9 bases. This chain's CDR3 is CASSFDRGTREQYV. DNA of the CDR3: TGTGCCAGCAGCTTCGACAGGGGGACGCGCGAGCAGTACGTC.